The 17 T cell receptor beta chains reported below all come from one sample, sequenced in a study of shared clonotypes between healthy human individuals. The naive CD8 subset, CD45RO-negative cells positively selected for CCR7, excluded terminally differentiated effector memory CD45RA+ cells. The assay was immunoSEQ multiplex PCR, and TCRdb's table has in-frame clones only and misses some. The profile covers over 2,000,000 clones, with over 85% appearing a single time and approximately 1.7% taken by the ten largest. Sequencing was performed on naive CD8+ T cells from PBMCs. Every receptor here comes from a man in his late teens or twenties in good health. Some clones in this sample may be carry-over from other donors' samples.

This clone was observed once. The chain has TRBV30 and TRBJ1-6; a weak D match, TRBD1 (5 bases). The CDR3 consists of 13 residues. V was pared by 0 bases and J by 6 bases, with 6 bases between. The germline gives CDR1 GTSNPN, CDR2 SVGIG (reference sequence). The CDR3: CAWSVDSNSPLHF. The CDR3 DNA sequence: TGTGCCTGGAGTGTAGACAGTAATTCACCCCTCCACTTT. The complete variable domain, with remaining parts taken from reference TRBV30 and TRBJ1-6, reads SQTIHQWPATLVQPVGSPLSLECTVEGTSNPNLYWYRQAAGRGLQLLFYSVGIGQISSEVPQNLSASRPQDRQFILSSKKLLLSDSGFYLCAWSVDSNSPLHFGNGTRLTVT.

The chain joins TRBV6-5 to TRBJ2-1; 9 bases are shared with TRBD2. The trim removed 3 bases at V and 4 bases at J, leaving 4 bases unmatched. CDR3 size: 15 residues. Germline CDR1 reads MNHEY; CDR2 reads SVGAGI. The CDR3 region has the DNA TGTGCCAGCAGTTATGAGGCGGGAGGGTACAATGAGCAGTTCTTC. Protein sequence: CASSYEAGGYNEQFF.

Regarding this clone: Other DNA sequences in the sample encode the same CDR3. The chain joins TRBV6-1 to TRBJ2-3, with 7 positions matching TRBD1. V shed 2 bases and J 1 base; nucleotides not matched to a gene: 3. The CDR3 is 15 amino acids. CDR1 MNHNS and CDR2 SASEGT come from the germline V gene. The CDR3: CASSEFDRGTDTQYF. The DNA of the CDR3 is TGTGCCAGCAGTGAATTTGACAGGGGCACAGATACGCAGTATTTT.

The chain couples TRBV4-2 to TRBJ2-2; D call uncertain. CDR1 and CDR2 (germline): LGHNA, YNFKEQ. The CDR3 sequence is 18 residues long. Trimming took 1 base from V and 0 from J, leaving 15 bases between them. The CDR3 DNA reads as TGTGCCAGCAGCCAAGCCACCCCGTTCGGGCCGAACACCGGGGAGCTGTTTTTT. Protein product: CASSQATPFGPNTGELFF.

The J gene is TRBJ2-7, the V gene TRBV28; D is possibly TRBD2 (6 bases). Germline CDR1 and CDR2: MDHEN and SYDVKM. The CDR3 runs to 16 residues. Trimming took 2 bases from V and 3 from J, leaving 17 bases between them. CDR3 residues: CASSLISWGDGYEQYF. The CDR3 bases are TGTGCCAGCAGTTTAATCTCGTGGGGGGACGGCTACGAGCAGTACTTC.

This chain links TRBV4-1 with TRBJ2-1; D gene uncertain. Germline V gene data show CDR1 as MGHRA and CDR2 as YSYEKL. The CDR3 is 13 residues long. V lost 4 bases to trimming and J lost 6 bases, with 10 bases between them. CDR3 in amino acids: CASSLPEVNEQFF. The CDR3 DNA is TGCGCCAGCAGCCTCCCAGAAGTCAATGAGCAGTTCTTC.

The rearrangement uses TRBV19 and TRBJ2-2, with D maybe TRBD2 (5 bases). Trimming stripped 7 bases from V and 5 bases from J, with 14 bases between. CDR1 and CDR2 (germline): LNHDA, SQIVND (reference sequence). CDR3 length equals 14 residues. CDR3 residues: CASNEGPGTGELFF. The CDR3 nucleotides are TGTGCCAGTAATGAGGGCCCGGGGACCGGGGAGCTGTTTTTT.

This chain links TRBV27 with TRBJ2-1; 8 bases are shared with TRBD2. Germline CDR1 and CDR2: MNHEY and SMNVEV (reference sequence). J was trimmed by 6 bases and V by 1 base; bases with no gene match: 5. The CDR3 spans 15 residues. The CDR3 protein is CASSLLGSGGNEQFF. For the CDR3, the DNA is TGTGCCAGCAGTTTATTAGGGAGCGGGGGCAATGAGCAGTTCTTC.

In nucleotides, the CDR3 is TGTGCCAGCAGGCCCATTCGTGGGGGCAATGAGCAGTTCTTC. Protein product: CASRPIRGGNEQFF. The rearrangement links TRBV27 to TRBJ2-1, with D perhaps matching TRBD1 or TRBD2 (5 bases each). The CDR3 length is 14 residues. Germline values: CDR1 MNHEY, CDR2 SMNVEV (reference sequence). Between the trimmed V and J ends, which lost 6 bases and 6 bases, there was a span of 15 bases.

The CDR3, as DNA: TGTGCCAGCCTAGGGGTTGTGGGTTGGGAAAAACTGTTTTTT. The encoded protein is CASLGVVGWEKLFF. The chain is built from TRBV28 and TRBJ1-4; possible D gene TRBD1, 5 bases. The CDR3 length is 14 residues. V dropped 8 bases and J dropped 8 bases, with 18 bases sitting between them. Germline V CDR1 and CDR2: MDHEN, SYDVKM.

The V and J genes are TRBV19 and TRBJ2-5; possibly TRBD2 for D (5 bases). Germline assignment: CDR1 LNHDA and CDR2 SQIVND (reference sequence). V lost 5 bases and J lost 2, with 9 bases in between. This CDR3 spans 13 amino acids. DNA of the CDR3: TGTGCCAGTAGTGGCCGGGGTCAAGAGACCCAGTACTTC. Amino acid sequence: CASSGRGQETQYF.

The chain joins TRBV19 to TRBJ2-3; 9 bases align to TRBD2. The CDR3 is made up of 14 amino acids. Germline-derived CDR1 and CDR2 are LNHDA and SQIVND (reference sequence). J lost 2 bases, V lost 5 bases, and 2 bases had no gene match. DNA of the CDR3: TGTGCCAGTAGTGCTAGCGGGACCACAGATACGCAGTATTTT. Its translation is CASSASGTTDTQYF.

V usage is TRBV9 and J usage is TRBJ2-5, with D perhaps TRBD1 (5 bases). The CDR3 covers 14 residues. Looked up from germline, CDR1 is SGDLS and CDR2 is YYNGEE. V lost 2 bases and J 2 bases, leaving 10 bases between the germline ends. The CDR3 sequence: CASSVDSSQETQYF. The CDR3 nucleotides read TGTGCCAGCAGCGTCGACAGTTCACAAGAGACCCAGTACTTC.

The V and J genes are TRBV23-1 and TRBJ1-1, with 7 bases fitting TRBD1. TRBV23-1 is an ORF, with its function uncertain. This CDR3 comprises 18 residues. V lost 0 bases, J lost 0 bases, and 10 bases stayed unmatched. CDR3 protein: CASSQSRDSTMLNTEAFF. The CDR3 DNA is TGCGCCAGCAGTCAATCAAGGGACAGCACCATGTTGAACACTGAAGCTTTCTTT.

Remarks on this clone: Other DNA sequences of this sample code for an identical CDR3. The gene calls are TRBV6-5 and TRBJ2-7; 8 bases match TRBD2. This CDR3 region has 14 residues. V was pared by 2 bases and J by 3 bases, with 3 bases of the junction left unmatched. CDR1 and CDR2 from the germline V gene are MNHEY and SVGAGI. For the CDR3, the DNA is TGTGCCAGCAGTTACGGACTAGCCGACTACGAGCAGTACTTC. Translating it yields CASSYGLADYEQYF.

This chain connects TRBV14 to TRBJ2-7, with 9 bases identical to TRBD2. The V gene end was trimmed by 3 bases and the J gene end by 5 bases; junction bases not matched to a gene: 14. CDR3 length equals 17 residues. Germline-derived CDR1 and CDR2 are SGHDN and FVKESK. The CDR3 protein is CASSHVARAGGRDEQYF. CDR3 nucleotide sequence: TGTGCCAGCAGCCACGTAGCAAGAGCGGGAGGAAGAGACGAGCAGTACTTC.

V gene TRBV27 combines with J gene TRBJ2-1; 13 nucleotides agree with TRBD2. Looked up from germline, CDR1 is MNHEY and CDR2 is SMNVEV (reference sequence). J was trimmed by 12 bases and V by 2 bases; bases with no gene match: 7. The CDR3 covers 15 residues. For the CDR3, the DNA is TGTGCCAGCAGTTTAATCGGACTAGCGGGAGAAAGGCAGTTCTTC. This codes for CASSLIGLAGERQFF.